The 27 T cell receptor beta chains reported below all come from one sample, sequenced in a study of blood T cells in healthy people across ages. Next came a second PCR, run for about 6 to 11 cycles, which used a sample-barcoded 5' primer along with a J-beta primer mix. TCRdb re-called the 5' RACE reads through MiXCR, storing one row per CDR3 protein. This table has about 1.8 million distinct CDR3 sequences, roughly 49% appearing once. Sequenced: blood. All receptors come from a woman in her forties in good health.

There are a few counts of this clonotype. The rearrangement links TRBV29-1 to TRBJ2-7; a possible D gene is TRBD1 (7 bases). CDR3 size: 17 residues. Per the germline V gene, CDR1 is SQVTM and CDR2 is ANQGSEA. V was trimmed by 4 bases and J by 6 bases, leaving 28 bases between them. This chain's CDR3 is CSVGRAGGGSSSGEQYF. CDR3 coding DNA: TGCAGCGTTGGCCGGGCAGGAGGGGGCAGTTCGTCTGGCGAGCAGTACTTC.

The V and J genes are TRBV12-5 and TRBJ2-5, with D maybe TRBD2 (5 bases). The germline V and J ends were trimmed by 1 base and 2 bases, with 5 bases remaining between them. In germline, CDR1 is LGHNT, CDR2 FRNRAP. This CDR3 contains 13 residues. The CDR3 bases are TGTGCTAGTGGTTTGGGACTACAAGAGACCCAGTACTTC. This translates into CASGLGLQETQYF.

The gene calls are TRBV9 and TRBJ2-7, with no clear D. The CDR3 contains 14 residues. Between the trimmed V and J ends, which lost 0 bases and 6 bases, there was a span of 13 bases. Germline CDR1 is SGDLS and CDR2 is YYNGEE. CDR3 sequence reads: CASSVEGVRGEQYF. The CDR3 bases are TGTGCCAGCAGCGTAGAGGGCGTACGTGGCGAGCAGTACTTC.

With respect to this clonotype: Mismatch with germline at one junction end may stem from a read error. V and J are TRBV7-9 and TRBJ1-2; tentative D call: TRBD1 (6 bases). Germline CDR1 reads SEHNR; CDR2 reads FQNEAQ (reference sequence). The CDR3 has 14 amino acids. This CDR3 is CASSLGGADYGYIF. CDR3 DNA sequence: TGTGCCAGCAGCTTAGGGGGGGCGGACTATGGCTACATCTTC.

The V and J genes are TRBV4-1 and TRBJ2-7, with 7 bases that match TRBD2. Per the germline V gene, CDR1 is MGHRA and CDR2 is YSYEKL. J was trimmed by 0 bases and V by 1 base; bases with no gene match: 3. The CDR3 length is 15 residues. The CDR3 DNA is TGCGCCAGCAGCCAAGTTAGCGGGCCCTCCTACGAGCAGTACTTC. This encodes CASSQVSGPSYEQYF.

J is TRBJ2-3 and V is TRBV6-5; 8 bases match TRBD1. The V gene end was trimmed by 4 bases and the J gene end by 3 bases; junction bases not matched to a gene: 6. The CDR3 covers 15 residues. Germline values: CDR1 MNHEY, CDR2 SVGAGI. In nucleotides, the CDR3 is TGTGCCAGCAGTTCCGACAGGGGAAATACAGATACGCAGTATTTT. This gives the protein CASSSDRGNTDTQYF.

In its sample, this clonotype was seen once. The V and J genes are TRBV21-1 and TRBJ1-2; the listed D gene, TRBD1, was not tested against the DNA. TRBV21-1 is shown as a pseudogene. This CDR3 is built from 12 residues. Here the CDR3 reads CASSKGGLGYTF. CDR3 nucleotide sequence: TGTGCCAGCAGCAAGGGCGGGTTGGGCTACACCTTC.

The chain combines TRBV27 with TRBJ2-3, with TRBD2 matching over 9 bases. Germline V gene sequence: CDR1 MNHEY, CDR2 SMNVEV (reference sequence). Losses at the gene ends were 5 bases for V and 6 bases for J; bases not matched to a gene: 6. The CDR3 has 14 amino acids. DNA of the CDR3: TGTGCCAGCAGTGTCGGGACTAGCTACGATACGCAGTATTTT. This gives the protein CASSVGTSYDTQYF.

This clonotype was seen more than once but under ten times. The chain is built from TRBV6-1 and TRBJ2-3, with D possibly being TRBD2 (5 bases). Germline loops: CDR1 MNHNS, CDR2 SASEGT. CDR3 length: 14 amino acids. The V end lost 1 base, the J end lost 4 bases, and 9 bases lay between the germline ends. The CDR3 reads CASSEGVRADTQYF. In DNA form, the CDR3 reads TGTGCCAGCAGTGAAGGCGTGAGGGCAGATACGCAGTATTTT.

This clonotype was detected only a few times. The V gene is TRBV9, the J gene TRBJ1-2, with D possibly being TRBD1 (5 bases). Trimming cost V 2 bases and J 3 bases, with 17 bases left between them. Germline loops: CDR1 SGDLS, CDR2 YYNGEE. This CDR3 is 16 amino acids long. CDR3: CASSVLNTGVDYGYTF. CDR3 coding DNA: TGTGCCAGCAGCGTTCTGAATACAGGCGTCGACTATGGCTACACCTTC.

The V call is TRBV6-6, the J call TRBJ1-5; no clear D. There are 12 residues in the CDR3. The germline V and J ends were trimmed by 6 bases and 6 bases, with 9 bases remaining between them. Germline V gene data show CDR1 as MNHNY and CDR2 as SVGAGI (reference sequence). The CDR3: CASRVDGQPQHF. CDR3 in DNA: TGTGCCAGCAGGGTAGACGGTCAGCCCCAGCATTTT.

This clonotype was observed once. The chain recombines TRBV10-3 with TRBJ2-7, with 9 bases fitting TRBD1. This CDR3 has 15 residues. Germline V gene lookup returns CDR1 ENHRY and CDR2 SYGVKD. Trimming removed 4 bases from V and 7 bases from J; junction bases left unmatched: 11. As DNA, the CDR3 is TGTGCCATCAGTGCCCCGGACAGGGGCTTGGAAGAGCAGTACTTC. Translated, it gives CAISAPDRGLEEQYF.

The rearrangement joins TRBV6-1 to TRBJ1-6; D unclear. CDR3 length: 14 amino acids. The V end lost 7 bases, the J end lost 7 bases, and 14 bases lay between the germline ends. Per the germline V gene, CDR1 is MNHNS and CDR2 is SASEGT. CDR3 sequence reads: CASKPSLGNSPLHF. DNA of the CDR3: TGTGCCAGCAAACCATCCCTCGGGAATTCACCCCTCCACTTT.

The J gene is TRBJ2-3, the V gene TRBV6-2 or TRBV6-3, with D possibly being TRBD2 (5 bases). The CDR3 covers 15 residues. Germline-derived CDR1 and CDR2 are MNHEY and SVGEGT. Trimming removed 5 bases at V and 2 bases at J, with 14 bases between. The CDR3 loop reads CASSQHRDVTDTQYF. For the CDR3, the DNA is TGTGCCAGCAGTCAACATCGGGATGTCACAGATACGCAGTATTTT.

This chain connects TRBV6-1 to TRBJ2-7; D ambiguous. V shed 5 bases and J shed 3 bases, with 17 bases lying between them. CDR1 and CDR2 from the germline V gene are MNHNS and SASEGT. This CDR3 spans 15 amino acids. DNA of the CDR3: TGTGCCAGCAGTCCAGATAATAGGAACCTCTACGAGCAGTACTTC. It translates to CASSPDNRNLYEQYF.

The chain has TRBV6-5 and TRBJ2-1, with TRBD2 identical over 11 bases. The CDR3 has 21 amino acids. CDR1 and CDR2 (germline): MNHEY, SVGAGI. The junction had 15 bases not matched to a gene; V was cut back by 2 bases and J by 0 bases. The CDR3 sequence is CASSYRRTTSGAHSSYNEQFF. The CDR3 nucleotides read TGTGCCAGCAGTTACCGGCGTACGACTAGCGGGGCGCACAGCTCCTACAATGAGCAGTTCTTC.

This clonotype was counted a few times. The chain recombines TRBV11-2 with TRBJ1-1; the D gene is possibly TRBD1 (6 bases). This CDR3 is 14 amino acids long. The germline gives CDR1 SGHAT, CDR2 FQNNGV. V lost 4 bases and J lost 4, with 13 bases in between. For the CDR3, the DNA is TGTGCCAGCAGCTACCGGTTACAGGGCACTGAAGCTTTCTTT. Translation gives CASSYRLQGTEAFF.

On this clonotype itself: A much more abundant neighbour one base away suggests this may be a read error. V usage is TRBV9 and J usage is TRBJ2-3; no clear D gene. The CDR3 contains 14 residues. V gave up 0 bases and J gave up 2 bases, with 7 bases separating them. The germline V gene encodes CDR1 SGDLS and CDR2 YYNGEE. CDR3: CASSVEQPTDTQYF. CDR3 in DNA: TGTGCCAGCAGCGTAGAACAGCCCACAGATACGCAGTATTTT.

This clonotype was found once. The rearrangement joins TRBV4-3 to TRBJ2-2; D possibly corresponds to TRBD2 (6 bases). CDR3 length equals 18 residues. Germline-derived CDR1 and CDR2 are LGHNA and YSLEER. V was trimmed by 0 bases and J by 0 bases, leaving 14 bases between them. The CDR3 nucleotides read TGCGCCAGCAGCCAAGATGCGCGCGGGGCACCGAACACCGGGGAGCTGTTTTTT. Translation: CASSQDARGAPNTGELFF.

There are a few counts of this clonotype. V and J are TRBV20-1 and TRBJ2-7; 8 nucleotides agree with TRBD1. Germline V gene lookup returns CDR1 DFQATT and CDR2 SNEGSKA (reference sequence). J was trimmed by 3 bases and V by 6 bases; bases with no gene match: 4. This CDR3 spans 12 amino acids. CDR3 loop: CSAGQGGYEQYF. As DNA, the CDR3 is TGCAGTGCCGGACAGGGTGGCTACGAGCAGTACTTC.

The chain carries TRBV25-1 and TRBJ2-3, with 9 bases identical to TRBD2. Germline V lookup: CDR1 MGHDK, CDR2 SYGVNS. V shed 3 bases, J shed 1 base, and the junction held 5 bases outside the gene matches. This CDR3 has 16 residues. The CDR3 nucleotides are TGTGCCAGCAGTGATTTTGCGGGGGGGGGCACAGATACGCAGTATTTT. This codes for CASSDFAGGGTDTQYF.

The genes are TRBV7-9 and TRBJ2-5, with D tentatively TRBD2 (5 bases). This CDR3 comprises 15 residues. CDR1 is SEHNR and CDR2 is FQNEAQ in the germline V gene (reference sequence). Trimming took off 8 bases at V and 2 bases at J, with 18 bases between the two ends. The CDR3 sequence is CASPPPGWAQETQYF. CDR3 in DNA: TGTGCCAGCCCACCTCCGGGGTGGGCTCAAGAGACCCAGTACTTC.

This chain joins TRBV7-9 and TRBJ2-5; 7 bases agree with TRBD1. The CDR3 consists of 15 residues. CDR1 is SEHNR and CDR2 is FQNEAQ in the germline V gene (reference sequence). V lost 5 bases and J lost 3; bases outside the gene matches: 9. CDR3 DNA sequence: TGTGCCAGCAGCACTAAGGGACAGAGTAAAGAGACCCAGTACTTC. Residues: CASSTKGQSKETQYF.

The chain joins TRBV4-1 to TRBJ2-7; D is possibly TRBD1 (7 bases). The CDR3 spans 14 residues. Germline CDR1 is MGHRA and CDR2 is YSYEKL. V was cut by 4 bases and J by 5 bases, with 15 bases left in between. CDR3 nucleotides: TGCGCCAGCAGCCCCCCAGGGGGGAGCAACGAGCAGTACTTC. Its translation is CASSPPGGSNEQYF.

There are a few counts of this clonotype. Compared with germline, one end of the junction differs, possibly owing to a read error. The rearrangement links TRBV5-4 to TRBJ2-3, with D possibly being TRBD2 (6 bases). The CDR3 is made up of 16 amino acids. Germline-derived CDR1 and CDR2 are SGHNT and YYREEE (reference sequence). DNA of the CDR3: TGCGCCAGCAGCTTGGATGGCGGGGCAAGCACAGATACGCAGTATTTT. Protein: CASSLDGGASTDTQYF. The full variable domain, rest sourced from reference TRBV5-4 and TRBJ2-3, is ETGVTQSPTHLIKTRGQQVTLRCSSQSGHNTVSWYQQALGQGPQFIFQYYREEENGRGNFPPRFSGLQFPNYSSELNVNALELDDSALYLCASSLDGGASTDTQYFGPGTRLTVL.

The V and J genes are TRBV5-1 and TRBJ2-6; possibly TRBD1 for D (6 bases). Trimming left V 0 bases short and J 15 bases short, with 16 bases between. The CDR3 is 14 residues long. The germline V gene has CDR1 SGHRS and CDR2 YFSETQ. The CDR3, as DNA: TGCGCCAGCAGCTTGGCCGACAGGACCTTCGACCTGACTTTC. It yields the protein CASSLADRTFDLTF. The complete variable domain, with remaining parts taken from reference TRBV5-1 and TRBJ2-6, reads KAGVTQTPRYLIKTRGQQVTLSCSPISGHRSVSWYQQTPGQGLQFLFEYFSETQRNKGNFPGRFSGRQFSNSRSEMNVSTLELGDSALYLCASSLADRTFDLTFGAGSRLTVL.

The V gene is TRBV6-1, the J gene TRBJ2-5; 9 bases are shared with TRBD1. The CDR3 spans 15 residues. Germline V gives CDR1 MNHNS, CDR2 SASEGT. After removal of 5 bases from V and 5 bases from J, the junction contained 9 bases not matched to a gene. CDR3 protein: CASSHGQGSWETQYF. In DNA form, the CDR3 reads TGTGCCAGCAGTCACGGACAGGGGTCGTGGGAGACCCAGTACTTC.